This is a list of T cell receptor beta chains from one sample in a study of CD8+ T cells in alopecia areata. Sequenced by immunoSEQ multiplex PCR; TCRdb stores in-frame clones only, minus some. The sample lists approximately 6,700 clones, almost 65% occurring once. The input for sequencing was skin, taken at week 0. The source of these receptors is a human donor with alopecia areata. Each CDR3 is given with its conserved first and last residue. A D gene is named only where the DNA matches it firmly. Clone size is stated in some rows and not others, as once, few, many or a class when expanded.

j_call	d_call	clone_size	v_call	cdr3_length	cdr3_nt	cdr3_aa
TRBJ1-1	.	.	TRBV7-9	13	TGTGCCAGCAGCCATCCAACCGAGCAGGGAGCTTTCTTT	CASSHPTEQGAFF
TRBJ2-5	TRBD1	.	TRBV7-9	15	TGTGCCAGCAGCTTGTCGACAGGGGGCCAAGAGACCCAGTACTTC	CASSLSTGGQETQYF
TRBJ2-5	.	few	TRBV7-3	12	TGTGCCAGCAGCCCCGACCAAGAGACCCAGTACTTC	CASSPDQETQYF
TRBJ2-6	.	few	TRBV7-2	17	TGTGCCAGCAGCTTAGTCTCTATGTCCTCTGGGGCCAACGTCCTGACTTTC	CASSLVSMSSGANVLTF
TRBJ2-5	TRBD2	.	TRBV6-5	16	TGTGCCAGCAGTTACTGGGCGACTAGCGGACAAGAGACCCAGTACTTC	CASSYWATSGQETQYF
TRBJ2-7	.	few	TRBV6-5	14	TGTGCCAGCAGCGGCACAGATAAGGGCTACGAGCAGTACTTC	CASSGTDKGYEQYF
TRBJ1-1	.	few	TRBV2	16	TGTGCCAGCAAAAACTTAACCGGGCTCCGAGCCACTGAAGCTTTCTTT	CASKNLTGLRATEAFF
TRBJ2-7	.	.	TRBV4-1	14	TGCGCCAGCAGCCAGACTAGGGGCCGGGAGCTTCAGTACTTC	CASSQTRGRELQYF
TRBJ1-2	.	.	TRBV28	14	TGTGCCAGCATCTCTTCCGGGGATAACTATGGCTACACCTTC	CASISSGDNYGYTF
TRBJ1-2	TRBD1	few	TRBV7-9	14	TGTGCCAGCAGCAGCACCGAGGGGGCTCATGGCTACACCTTC	CASSSTEGAHGYTF
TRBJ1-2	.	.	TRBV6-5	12	TGTGCCAGCGGTCGGGGACCTTATGGCTACACCTTC	CASGRGPYGYTF
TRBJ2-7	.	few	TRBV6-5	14	TGTGCCAGCACCAAACTCTCCGGGACTCCCGAGCAGTACTTC	CASTKLSGTPEQYF
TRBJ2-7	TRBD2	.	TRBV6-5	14	TGTGCCAGCAGTCCGCCGGGGGGTCTCTACGAGCAGTACTTC	CASSPPGGLYEQYF
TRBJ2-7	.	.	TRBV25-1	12	TGTGCCAGCAGGAACGCCGATTACGAGCAGTACTTC	CASRNADYEQYF
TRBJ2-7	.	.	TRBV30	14	TGTGCCTGGAGTGTAGGCAGCTCGTCCTACGAGCAGTACTTC	CAWSVGSSSYEQYF
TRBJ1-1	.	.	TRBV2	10	TGTGCCAGCAGTGAGATTTCGGCTTTCTTT	CASSEISAFF
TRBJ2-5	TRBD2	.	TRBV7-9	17	TGTGCCAGCAGCTTCGGGGGGGCGGGGGGCGCCGAAGAGACCCAGTACTTC	CASSFGGAGGAEETQYF
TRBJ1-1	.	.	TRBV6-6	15	TGTGCCAGCAGTTCCATGGCGAGAAGGAACACTGAAGCTTTCTTT	CASSSMARRNTEAFF
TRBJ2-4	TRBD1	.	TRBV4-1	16	TGCGCCAGCAGCCAAGTCTGGCGGGGACAGGGGGACATTCAGTACTTC	CASSQVWRGQGDIQYF
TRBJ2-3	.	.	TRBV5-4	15	TGTGCCTCCTCATCCCCGGGAGTACAGTCGGATACGCAGTATTTT	CASSSPGVQSDTQYF
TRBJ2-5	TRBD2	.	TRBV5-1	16	TGCGCCAGCAGCTCCGGGACTAGCGGGGGGGCGGAGACCCAGTACTTC	CASSSGTSGGAETQYF
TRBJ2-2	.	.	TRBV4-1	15	TGCGCCAGCAGCCACCTAACGACTAACACCGGGGAGCTGTTTTTT	CASSHLTTNTGELFF
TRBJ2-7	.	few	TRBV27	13	TGTGCCAGCGCCCGCCTTGGGGATAGTAAGCAGTACTTC	CASARLGDSKQYF
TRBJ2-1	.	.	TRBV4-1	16	TGCGCCAGCAGCCAAGTTGATCTCCTTACCTACAATGAGCAGTTCTTC	CASSQVDLLTYNEQFF
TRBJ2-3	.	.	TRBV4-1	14	TGCGCCAGCAGCCAAGATCGGGTCACAGATACGCAGTATTTT	CASSQDRVTDTQYF
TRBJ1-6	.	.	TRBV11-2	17	TGTGCCAGCAGCGACCCGCGGGGGGGGATACGGTCTTCACCCCTCCACTTT	CASSDPRGGIRSSPLHF
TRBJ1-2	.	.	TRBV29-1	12	TGCAGCGTGGTTACAGGCGCTCGAGGCTACACCTTC	CSVVTGARGYTF
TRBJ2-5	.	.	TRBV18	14	TGTGCCAGCTCACTGGGACCTTTCCAAGAGACCCAGTACTTC	CASSLGPFQETQYF
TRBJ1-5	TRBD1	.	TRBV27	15	TGTGCCAGCAGTGACGTTACAGGGGACAATCAGCCCCAGCATTTT	CASSDVTGDNQPQHF
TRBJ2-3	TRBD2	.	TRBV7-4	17	TGTGCCAGCAGCTTTTTACCAGCGGGGGGGCGGACAGATACGCAGTATTTT	CASSFLPAGGRTDTQYF